This TCR beta chain was observed in a study of T cell responses to AZD1222 COVID-19 vaccine. There are 17 residues in the CDR3. With 4 bases clipped from V and 3 bases from J, the junction kept 10 bases outside the gene matches. Germline-derived CDR1 and CDR2 are MNHNS and SASEGT. Only in-frame clones appear in the TCRdb table, and some are missing; sequencing was by immunoSEQ multiplex PCR. The table has tens of thousands of clones, around 85% seen once. The chain employs TRBV6-1 and TRBJ2-1; TRBD1 matches at 9 bases. The specimen comprised peripheral blood, sampled on day 0 of MenACWY control vaccination. The receptor was derived from an adult in good health. CDR3 loop: CASSVPTGGVRYNEQFF. The CDR3 region has the DNA TGTGCCAGCAGTGTCCCGACAGGGGGGGTCCGCTACAATGAGCAGTTCTTC.